What follows describes a single T cell receptor beta chain. No antigen is known for it. Noted treatment: 10-day PBMC culture with coronavirus spike peptide pools or control peptides (ViraFEST assay). Ahead of the COVID-19 pandemic (2011-2018), the CD4+ T cells of the unexposed donor were collected. The CDR3 loop spans 17 amino acids. Trimming took 0 bases from V and 13 from J; bases not matched to a gene: 13. Germline values: CDR1 LGHNA, CDR2 YSLEER. This specimen comes from a study of vaccination and CD4 T cells after COVID-19. At the level of the study: Median time from COVID diagnosis to post-COVID sampling was 101 days (35 to 161). Researchers treated cells with overlapping spike peptides taken from SARS-CoV-2, HCoV-NL63, HCoV-OC43 and HCoV-229E. As control conditions, cultures were given either a CEFX pool serving as positive control, an HIV-1 Nef pool, or no peptide at all.

An Oncomine TCR Beta short-read assay was used to sequence the DNA from cultured CD4+ T cells. The genomic DNA was obtained from cultured CD4+ T cells by extraction with the QIAamp micro DNA kit. TCRdb processed the PCR reads anew with MiXCR; each CDR3 protein has one entry. The table has thousands of distinct CDR3 sequences, approximately 71% seen once. The sample was CD4+ T cells from blood, cultured in vitro. This clonotype was sampled from a human donor in good health. The chain joins TRBV4-3 to TRBJ1-6; 9 bases are a match to TRBD1. The CDR3: CASSQDAPGQGPSPLHF. The CDR3 coding sequence is TGCGCCAGCAGCCAAGATGCTCCGGGACAGGGACCTTCGCCCCTCCACTTT.